This TCR beta chain is from a study of early T cells in non-severe SARS-CoV-2 infection. This clonotype has ten or more counts. The TCR library protocol was used to attach unique molecular identifiers. These identifiers were attached to individual cDNA molecules. TCRdb re-analysed the 5' RACE reads in MiXCR, keeping a single row per CDR3 protein. The sample includes about 64,000 distinct CDR3 sequences, 4.9% of them seen just once. The TCR was taken from an adult who was a healthcare worker with PCR-confirmed SARS-CoV-2 infection or an uninfected control (not recorded which). Sequencing was performed on whole blood.

The CDR3 region is CAGRTRPDEQFF. The DNA of the CDR3 is TGTGCCGGCCGGACTCGTCCCGATGAGCAGTTCTTC. This chain joins TRBV10-3 and TRBJ2-1, with a weak D call TRBD2 (5 bases). This CDR3 region has 12 residues. The germline V and J ends were trimmed by 11 bases and 8 bases, with 16 bases remaining between them. The germline gives CDR1 ENHRY, CDR2 SYGVKD.